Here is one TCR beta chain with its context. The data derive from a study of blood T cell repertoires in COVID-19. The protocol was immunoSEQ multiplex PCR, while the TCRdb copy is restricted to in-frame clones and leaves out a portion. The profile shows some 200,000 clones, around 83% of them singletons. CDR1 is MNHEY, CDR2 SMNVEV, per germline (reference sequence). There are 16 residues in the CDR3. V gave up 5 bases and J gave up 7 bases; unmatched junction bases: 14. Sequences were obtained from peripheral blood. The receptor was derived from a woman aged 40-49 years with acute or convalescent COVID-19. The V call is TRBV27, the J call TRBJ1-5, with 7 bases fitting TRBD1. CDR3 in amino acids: CASSNRPDRVGQPQHF. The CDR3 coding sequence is TGTGCCAGCAGTAACCGTCCAGACAGGGTGGGACAGCCCCAGCATTTT.